Listed below are T cell receptor beta chains from one sample, sequenced in a study of T cell clonotyping in hematopoietic cell transplantation. Method: immunoSEQ multiplex PCR; TCRdb's copy keeps in-frame clones and lacks some. The table lists under 6,500 clones, approximately 72% of them singletons. The specimen comprised PBMCs, sampled 100 days after allogeneic stem cell transplant. The receptor set was obtained from a female patient aged 45 to 65 who had an allogeneic stem cell transplant, so the T cells may come from the graft donor. Some clones in this sample may be carry-over from other donors' samples. The CDR3 runs from the conserved cysteine through the conserved F or W. D genes are given only for firm matches. Clone size is not always given. Where it is, it says once, few, many or a class for expanded clones.

V gene	D gene	J gene	clone size	CDR3 protein	CDR3 DNA
TRBV11-2	TRBD1	TRBJ2-7	few	CASSRDRVIGEQYF	TGTGCCAGCAGCCGGGACAGGGTTATTGGCGAGCAGTACTTC
TRBV14	NA	TRBJ2-3	NA	CASSLGRAAVDTQYF	TGTGCCAGCAGCCTCGGCAGGGCTGCAGTCGATACGCAGTATTTT
TRBV6-1	TRBD2	TRBJ2-1	NA	CASSAGAGGRSNEQFF	TGTGCCAGCAGTGCCGGAGCGGGAGGGCGGAGCAATGAGCAGTTCTTC
TRBV9	TRBD2	TRBJ2-2	few	CASSASGGAGGELFF	TGTGCCAGCAGCGCTAGCGGGGGGGCCGGCGGGGAGCTGTTTTTT
TRBV13	NA	TRBJ2-7	NA	CASSLGRGAYEQYF	TGTGCCAGCAGCTTAGGGCGGGGAGCCTACGAGCAGTACTTC
TRBV7-9	NA	TRBJ2-1	few	CASSLLSGQDNEQFF	TGTGCCAGCAGCTTACTGTCAGGACAAGACAATGAGCAGTTCTTC
TRBV6-4	TRBD1	TRBJ1-5	NA	CASSYGGTGGKPQHF	TGTGCCAGCAGTTACGGAGGGACAGGGGGCAAACCCCAGCATTTT
TRBV20-1	NA	TRBJ1-2	NA	CSAQNGYTF	TGCAGTGCTCAGAATGGCTACACCTTC
TRBV4-2	NA	TRBJ2-5	NA	CASSQEGSGQETQYF	TGTGCCAGCAGCCAAGAAGGATCGGGGCAAGAGACCCAGTACTTC
TRBV7-9	NA	TRBJ1-1	NA	CASSGRTVMNTEAFF	TGTGCCAGCTCGGGAAGGACAGTCATGAACACTGAAGCTTTCTTT
TRBV5-1	NA	TRBJ2-7	NA	CASSGLGHTYEQYF	TGCGCCAGCAGCGGACTGGGTCACACCTACGAGCAGTACTTC
TRBV7-3	TRBD2	TRBJ2-7	NA	CASSLGGTRPYEQYF	TGTGCCAGCAGCTTAGGTGGGACTAGGCCTTACGAGCAGTACTTC
TRBV5-6	NA	TRBJ2-2	NA	CASSLVGPGELFF	TGTGCCAGCAGCTTGGTTGGACCCGGGGAGCTGTTTTTT
TRBV28	NA	TRBJ1-6	NA	CASRGWNAEGSPLHF	TGTGCCAGCAGGGGATGGAACGCTGAGGGTTCACCCCTCCACTTT
TRBV7-3	NA	TRBJ1-1	NA	CASSKQGRGTEAFF	TGTGCCAGCAGTAAGCAGGGGAGAGGGACTGAAGCTTTCTTT
TRBV13	NA	TRBJ1-5	NA	CASSPYSGVGQPQHF	TGTGCCAGCAGCCCCTACTCGGGGGTTGGGCAGCCCCAGCATTTT
TRBV7-2	TRBD1	TRBJ2-1	NA	CASSPGTGPYNEQFF	TGTGCCAGCAGCCCTGGGACAGGGCCTTACAATGAGCAGTTCTTC
TRBV6-6	TRBD1	TRBJ1-1	once	CASSTGQGGTEAFF	TGTGCCAGCAGTACCGGACAGGGGGGCACTGAAGCTTTCTTT
TRBV20-1	NA	TRBJ1-1	NA	CSATANTEAFF	TGCAGTGCCACAGCGAACACTGAAGCTTTCTTT
TRBV2	NA	TRBJ2-7	medium-sized	CASKEGSYEQYF	TGTGCCAGCAAAGAGGGATCCTACGAGCAGTACTTC
TRBV2	TRBD2	TRBJ2-3	NA	CASSNRDYTDTQYF	TGTGCCAGCAGTAACCGGGACTACACAGATACGCAGTATTTT
TRBV15	NA	TRBJ1-4	few	CATSLNNEKLFF	TGTGCCACCAGCTTGAATAATGAAAAACTGTTTTTT
TRBV5-1	TRBD2	TRBJ2-1	once	CASSLGLADNEQFF	TGCGCCAGCAGCTTGGGTCTAGCGGACAATGAGCAGTTCTTC
TRBV5-1	NA	TRBJ2-5	few	CASSPGGGEETQYF	TGCGCCAGCAGCCCAGGCGGCGGGGAAGAGACCCAGTACTTC
TRBV10-3	NA	TRBJ1-5	NA	CAISDGGTPLRAQHF	TGTGCCATCAGTGACGGCGGGACTCCCCTCAGGGCCCAGCATTTT
TRBV27	NA	TRBJ2-7	NA	CASIRPSSYEQYF	TGTGCCAGCATCAGACCTAGCTCCTACGAGCAGTACTTC
TRBV6-5	TRBD2	TRBJ2-1	NA	CASSYAVSGGEQFF	TGTGCCAGCAGTTATGCCGTGAGCGGGGGCGAGCAGTTCTTC
TRBV6-6	NA	TRBJ2-5	NA	CASSRGGETQYF	TGTGCCAGCAGTAGGGGTGGGGAGACCCAGTACTTC
TRBV5-8	TRBD1	TRBJ2-7	NA	CASSLAGTGGSEQYF	TGTGCCAGCAGCTTGGCCGGGACAGGGGGCTCCGAGCAGTACTTC
TRBV19	NA	TRBJ1-5	NA	CASSIYPPPALSNQPQHF	TGTGCCAGTAGTATATACCCACCCCCAGCACTTAGCAATCAGCCCCAGCATTTT
TRBV19	NA	TRBJ2-2	NA	CASSIGKQLNTGELFF	TGTGCCAGTAGTATCGGGAAACAGTTGAACACCGGGGAGCTGTTTTTT
TRBV19	NA	TRBJ2-5	NA	CASSLDRHQETQYF	TGTGCCAGTAGTCTCGACAGACACCAAGAGACCCAGTACTTC
TRBV7-3	NA	TRBJ2-5	NA	CASSLQGLPRETQYF	TGTGCCAGCAGCCTCCAAGGACTACCACGGGAGACCCAGTACTTC
TRBV7-3	NA	TRBJ2-7	NA	CASKIAVYEQYF	TGTGCCAGCAAGATAGCGGTATACGAGCAGTACTTC
TRBV6-1	NA	TRBJ2-7	NA	CASSDLSGYNSYEQYF	TGTGCCAGCAGTGATCTAAGCGGGTACAATTCCTACGAGCAGTACTTC
TRBV13	TRBD1	TRBJ1-1	NA	CASSSRTGLEAFF	TGTGCCAGCAGCTCGCGGACAGGACTGGAAGCTTTCTTT
TRBV10-3	TRBD2	TRBJ2-1	NA	CAISDPGLAGGNEQFF	TGTGCCATCAGTGATCCGGGTCTAGCGGGAGGCAATGAGCAGTTCTTC
TRBV19	NA	TRBJ2-1	NA	CASHRTADNEQFF	TGTGCCAGCCATCGGACAGCAGACAATGAGCAGTTCTTC
TRBV28	TRBD1	TRBJ2-4	NA	CASRNRGKGIQYF	TGTGCCAGCAGAAACAGGGGGAAGGGCATTCAGTACTTC
TRBV7-8	NA	TRBJ2-7	NA	CASSLAGAGVMTYEQYF	TGTGCCAGCAGCTTAGCGGGGGCGGGAGTAATGACCTACGAGCAGTACTTC